Below are 3 T cell receptor beta chains sequenced from a single sample in a study of blood T cell repertoires in COVID-19. Sequencing was performed with immunoSEQ multiplex PCR; in TCRdb, only in-frame clones are kept and a portion is missing. The sample consists of nearly 35,000 clones, approximately 86% of them appearing once. Sequencing was done on a sample of peripheral blood. The receptors were gathered from a man between 65 and 85 years old with acute or convalescent COVID-19.

V and J are TRBV10-3 and TRBJ1-6, with 7 bases fitting TRBD1. There are 13 residues in the CDR3. Trimming removed 4 bases from V and 8 bases from J; junction bases left unmatched: 2. CDR1 and CDR2 (germline): ENHRY, SYGVKD. The CDR3 loop is CAISVTGDSPLHF. The CDR3 DNA reads as TGTGCCATCAGTGTAACAGGGGATTCACCCCTCCACTTT.

The V gene is TRBV28, the J gene TRBJ2-5, with 9 bases that match TRBD1. The CDR3 spans 16 residues. Trimming cost V 5 bases and J 5 bases; bases outside gene matches: 12. Germline CDR1 MDHEN, CDR2 SYDVKM. The CDR3 region is CASSVPGQGGVETQYF. The CDR3 DNA sequence: TGTGCCAGCAGTGTCCCGGGACAGGGAGGTGTGGAGACCCAGTACTTC.

V is TRBV6-6 and J is TRBJ1-2, with TRBD1 matching over 9 bases. After removal of 5 bases from V and 5 bases from J, the junction contained 15 bases not matched to a gene. Looked up from germline, CDR1 is MNHNY and CDR2 is SVGAGI (reference sequence). The CDR3 spans 17 residues. The CDR3 loop reads CASSRQAAQGAQYGYTF. The DNA for the CDR3 is TGTGCCAGCAGTCGACAGGCGGCACAGGGGGCACAATATGGCTACACCTTC.